The 18 T cell receptor beta chains reported below all come from one sample, sequenced in a study of blood T cell repertoires in COVID-19. The protocol was immunoSEQ multiplex PCR, while the TCRdb copy is restricted to in-frame clones and leaves out a portion. Of roughly 100,000 clones in the sample, roughly 90% were seen once. The specimen sequenced was peripheral blood. All receptors derive from a woman in her forties or fifties with COVID-19, enrolled during active disease.

The V gene is TRBV28, the J gene TRBJ2-5, with D possibly matching TRBD1 (6 bases). This CDR3 region has 15 residues. Trimming stripped 5 bases from V and 5 bases from J, with 18 bases between. The germline V gene has CDR1 MDHEN and CDR2 SYDVKM. The CDR3 DNA reads as TGTGCCAGCAGTCCTCAGGGGTGGCGAACGGAGACCCAGTACTTC. Its translation is CASSPQGWRTETQYF.

CDR3 coding DNA: TGTGCCAGCAGTGAGGGACAGGGTACTTTTTGGGCTAATGAAAAACTGTTTTTT. The encoded protein is CASSEGQGTFWANEKLFF. The chain carries TRBV28 and TRBJ1-4; 9 bases match TRBD1. CDR1 is MDHEN and CDR2 is SYDVKM in the germline V gene. CDR3 length equals 18 residues. V dropped 5 bases and J dropped 3; count of bases not matched to a gene: 13.

The rearrangement links TRBV10-3 to TRBJ1-2, with a possible D match to TRBD1 (5 bases). Germline CDR1 reads ENHRY; CDR2 reads SYGVKD. The CDR3 loop spans 15 amino acids. The V end was cut by 2 bases, the J end by 1 base, with 11 bases between. Here the CDR3 DNA reads TGTGCCATCAGTGAGGGGGCAGAAATTAACTATGGCTACACCTTC. This codes for CAISEGAEINYGYTF.

The chain carries TRBV4-1 and TRBJ1-2; TRBD1 matches at 8 bases. The CDR3 is 14 residues long. The V gene's germline CDR1 is MGHRA and CDR2 YSYEKL. J lost 5 bases, V lost 3 bases, and 5 bases had no gene match. DNA of the CDR3: TGCGCCAGCAGCCACACCGGGACAGGTTATGGCTACACCTTC. Protein product: CASSHTGTGYGYTF.

The chain joins TRBV5-1 to TRBJ2-1, with unresolved D. Trimming took off 10 bases at V and 2 bases at J, with 13 bases between the two ends. The CDR3 totals 13 residues. CDR1 and CDR2 (germline): SGHRS, YFSETQ. This chain's CDR3 is CASRGTTYNEQFF. The CDR3 DNA sequence: TGCGCCTCTCGAGGTACCACCTACAATGAGCAGTTCTTC. Together with reference TRBV5-1 and TRBJ2-1, the CDR3 gives the full variable domain: KAGVTQTPRYLIKTRGQQVTLSCSPISGHRSVSWYQQTPGQGLQFLFEYFSETQRNKGNFPGRFSGRQFSNSRSEMNVSTLELGDSALYLCASRGTTYNEQFFGPGTRLTVL.

The table lists this clone with a few counts. The V and J genes are TRBV11-2 and TRBJ2-7, with a weak D call TRBD2 (5 bases). Trimming stripped 1 base from V and 0 bases from J, with 10 bases between. The CDR3 contains 15 residues. CDR1 is SGHAT, CDR2 FQNNGV, per germline. The CDR3 spells CASSLVSGFSYEQYF. CDR3 nucleotide sequence: TGTGCCAGCAGCTTAGTGTCGGGGTTCTCCTACGAGCAGTACTTC.

This chain uses TRBV18 with TRBJ2-3; 10 positions match TRBD2. J was trimmed by 4 bases and V by 2 bases; bases with no gene match: 3. The CDR3 runs to 15 residues. Germline values: CDR1 KGHSH, CDR2 LQKENI. CDR3 DNA: TGTGCCAGCTCACCAGCAAGCGGGGGGGCAGATACGCAGTATTTT. Amino acid sequence: CASSPASGGADTQYF.

This clone showed up just a few times. The chain employs TRBV10-3 and TRBJ1-1; the match to TRBD1 covers 12 bases. V was clipped by 7 bases and J by 6 bases; unmatched bases: 3. The CDR3 spans 13 residues. The germline V gene has CDR1 ENHRY and CDR2 SYGVKD. This chain's CDR3 is CAINGTGGAEAFF. CDR3 DNA sequence: TGTGCCATCAATGGGACAGGGGGCGCTGAAGCTTTCTTT.

The rearrangement links TRBV7-9 to TRBJ1-2; D remains unclear. Germline lookup yields CDR1 SEHNR and CDR2 FQNEAQ (reference sequence). V was pared by 5 bases and J by 4 bases, with 17 bases between. The length of the CDR3 is 15 residues. CDR3: CASSPPGVSGYGYTF. In nucleotides, the CDR3 is TGTGCCAGCAGCCCCCCCGGAGTCTCTGGCTATGGCTACACCTTC.

The chain employs TRBV4-1 and TRBJ2-7, with D perhaps TRBD1 (5 bases). Per germline, CDR1 MGHRA and CDR2 YSYEKL. The CDR3 is made up of 15 amino acids. V shed 4 bases and J shed 2 bases, with 15 bases lying between them. In DNA form, the CDR3 reads TGCGCCAGCAGCCGAATGGGGCCAGGGCCCTACGAGCAGTACTTC. Amino acids: CASSRMGPGPYEQYF.

The chain employs TRBV7-9 and TRBJ2-5, with D possibly TRBD2 on 6 matching bases. Germline-derived CDR1 and CDR2 are SEHNR and FQNEAQ (reference sequence). The V and J ends lost 1 base and 5 bases respectively, with 17 bases between them. The CDR3 has 16 amino acids. CDR3: CASSLVGLAFSETQYF. The CDR3 bases are TGTGCCAGCAGCTTAGTGGGTCTAGCGTTCTCCGAGACCCAGTACTTC.

This sequence joins TRBV2 and TRBJ1-2; 7 positions match TRBD1. CDR3 length: 13 residues. CDR1 and CDR2 (germline): SNHLY, FYNNEI. V was pared by 6 bases and J by 2 bases, with 3 bases of the junction left unmatched. CDR3 in amino acids: CASSGTANYGYTF. The DNA of the CDR3 is TGTGCCAGCAGCGGGACAGCGAACTATGGCTACACCTTC.

A word on this clone: At one end the junction does not follow the germline gene, possibly because of a read error. The rearrangement joins TRBV7-9 to TRBJ2-7, with D tentatively TRBD1 (6 bases). The length of the CDR3 is 11 residues. Germline lookup yields CDR1 SEHNR and CDR2 FQNEAQ (reference sequence). CDR3 protein: CASSLAYEGDF. CDR3 sequence (DNA): TGTGCCAGCAGCTTAGCGTACGAGGGGGACTTC.

The gene calls are TRBV10-3 and TRBJ2-7; D remains ambiguous. The V end was cut by 7 bases, the J end by 8 bases, with 9 bases between. CDR3 length: 10 amino acids. CDR1 and CDR2 from the germline V gene are ENHRY and SYGVKD. For the CDR3, the DNA is TGTGCCATCACCCTCCAGAAGCAGTACTTC. It specifies CAITLQKQYF.

In DNA form, the CDR3 reads TGCGCCAGCAGCTTCGGGACAGGGGGACGAGGCTCCTACGAGCAGTACTTC. The encoded protein is CASSFGTGGRGSYEQYF. The chain recombines TRBV5-1 with TRBJ2-7, with 11 bases aligning to TRBD1. V was pared by 2 bases and J by 0 bases, with 7 bases of the junction left unmatched. There are 17 residues in the CDR3. The germline V gene has CDR1 SGHRS and CDR2 YFSETQ.

The chain employs TRBV7-9 and TRBJ2-3, with TRBD2 as a possible D gene (6 bases). Germline V lookup: CDR1 SEHNR, CDR2 FQNEAQ (reference sequence). V lost 1 base and J lost 3, with 11 bases in between. There are 15 residues in the CDR3. The CDR3 bases are TGTGCCAGCAGCTTAGGTGGAGGGGTAACAGATACGCAGTATTTT. The encoded protein is CASSLGGGVTDTQYF.

J is TRBJ2-7 and V is TRBV12-3 or TRBV12-4, with D perhaps matching TRBD1 (5 bases). CDR3 length: 12 amino acids. The V gene lost 10 bases and the J gene lost 5 bases, with 15 bases spanning the gap. The DNA of the CDR3 is TGTGCCACCGCAGGGTCTGGGAACGAGCAGTACTTC. Protein: CATAGSGNEQYF.

The chain joins TRBV7-3 to TRBJ2-3; 11 nucleotides match TRBD2. The V and J ends lost 5 bases and 4 bases, in that order; junction bases with no gene match: 5. The germline V gene encodes CDR1 SGHTA and CDR2 FQGTGA. The CDR3 sequence is 15 residues long. The chain's CDR3 is CASSPTSGGADTQYF. The CDR3 bases are TGTGCCAGCAGCCCCACTAGCGGGGGTGCAGATACGCAGTATTTT.